This T cell receptor (beta chain) originates from a study of T cell responses to AZD1222 COVID-19 vaccine. The method was immunoSEQ multiplex PCR; TCRdb's version includes in-frame clones alone and lacks a portion of them. Here the sample table reports more than 110,000 clones. Germline V lookup: CDR1 MGHDK, CDR2 SYGVNS. This CDR3 spans 13 amino acids. V shed 1 base and J shed 8 bases, with 8 bases lying between them. The specimen was peripheral blood. The origin of this receptor is an adult in good health. The rearrangement links TRBV25-1 to TRBJ2-2, with D uncertain. The CDR3 loop is CASSESPVGELFF. The CDR3, as DNA: TGTGCCAGCAGTGAATCCCCTGTTGGGGAGCTGTTTTTT.